The sequence of this T cell receptor beta chain was determined in a study of human T cells and chemical hapten exposure. This clonotype has just one count. The antigen remains unidentified. The CDR3 is made up of 13 amino acids. V lost 0 bases and J 5 bases, leaving 7 bases between the germline ends. Germline V gives CDR1 SGHRS, CDR2 YFSETQ. The time point here: patch test 3, about 24 weeks after DPC sensitization. Specified treatment: therapeutic diphenylcyclopropenone sensitization with weekly scalp DPC. TCRdb processed the RACE reads anew with MiXCR; each CDR3 protein has one entry. The sample contains 70,000 or so distinct CDR3 sequences, 8.5% to 14% of which appear only once. Whole-study findings and limits: Positive correlation was observed between PT1 expanded TCR counts and patch test score.

The sequence was collected from a woman in her forties or fifties with alopecia areata. Some clones in this sample may be carry-over from other donors' samples. The sample was whole blood, taken in connection with sensitization to the hapten diphenylcyclopropenone (DPC). The V and J genes are TRBV5-1 and TRBJ2-3; D is uncertain. Written as DNA, the CDR3 is TGCGCCAGCAGCTTGGAGGCAGAAGATACGCAGTATTTT. Protein: CASSLEAEDTQYF.